This TCR beta chain was obtained from a study of glioma-infiltrating T cells after dendritic cell vaccination. Background on the study: Dendritic cell vaccination trial patients had either newly diagnosed or recurrent glioblastoma.

Blood PBMC samples: pre-vaccination, two weeks post third vaccination, and at tumor progression. Sequencing was performed with immunoSEQ multiplex PCR; in TCRdb, only in-frame clones are kept and a portion is missing. The sample lists roughly 100,000 clones, more than 80% occurring once. Germline CDR1 is SGHAT and CDR2 is FQDESV (reference sequence). Losses at the gene ends were 3 bases for V and 8 bases for J; bases not matched to a gene: 5. This CDR3 is built from 14 residues. The sequence was collected from a human donor with glioblastoma. The chain combines TRBV11-1 with TRBJ2-1; 9 bases line up with TRBD2. The specimen was blood, collected before dendritic cell vaccination. CDR3 sequence reads: CASSFLSGGDEQFF. The DNA of the CDR3 is TGTGCCAGCAGCTTCCTTAGCGGGGGCGATGAGCAGTTCTTC.